Listed below are T cell receptor beta chains from one sample, sequenced in a study of T-cell reconstitution after alpha-beta-depleted transplantation in children. TCRdb ran MiXCR on the PCR reads and lists one entry per CDR3 protein. This sample yields 200,000 to 250,000 distinct CDR3 sequences, of which just under 8.5% are seen a single time; just under 6.5% belongs to the top ten. Here the sequenced sample was PBMCs, mostly from graft donor cells, taken 180 days after TCRalphabeta/CD19-depleted stem cell transplant. These receptors were taken from a male patient under 18 who had a stem cell transplant for acute lymphoblastic leukemia, so the T cells may come from the graft donor. Both conserved end residues are part of each CDR3.

V: TRBV3-1
J: TRBJ2-4
CDR3: CASSLDRNIQYF

V: TRBV12-3/TRBV12-4
J: TRBJ2-1
CDR3: CASSFGELVEQFF

V: TRBV5-1
J: TRBJ1-1
CDR3: CASGRDRWTEAFF

V: TRBV4-2
J: TRBJ2-7
CDR3: CASSPEGVSSYEQYF

V: TRBV24-1
J: TRBJ2-2
CDR3: CATSDPGLARAGELFF

V: TRBV12-3/TRBV12-4
J: TRBJ1-6
CDR3: CASSSQGRGGDSPLHF

V: TRBV19
J: TRBJ2-3
CDR3: CASSIWQGAVDTQYF

V: TRBV10-3
J: TRBJ2-2
CDR3: CAISGQGVTGELFF

V: TRBV29-1
J: TRBJ2-5
CDR3: CSVVSGGKTQYF

V: TRBV2
J: TRBJ1-1
CDR3: CASRIQPNTEAFF

V: TRBV4-2
J: TRBJ2-1
CDR3: CASSQRKGFEQFF

V: TRBV12-3/TRBV12-4
J: TRBJ2-7
CDR3: CASTHGTGSYEQYF

V: TRBV10-3
J: TRBJ1-5
CDR3: CAISDVGGGNQPQHF

V: TRBV28
J: TRBJ2-7
CDR3: CASSPPGHSFSYEQYF

V: TRBV7-9
J: TRBJ1-6
CDR3: CASSLEGTGSSPLHF

V: TRBV28
J: TRBJ1-5
CDR3: CASSFGTSSNQPQHF

V: TRBV28
J: TRBJ1-1
CDR3: CASSQLARETEAFF

V: TRBV12-3/TRBV12-4
J: TRBJ2-7
CDR3: CASSLSGTHEQYF

V: TRBV4-1
J: TRBJ2-1
CDR3: CASSQSGAPNEQFF

V: TRBV13
J: TRBJ2-3
CDR3: CASSLGAGGAPDTQYF

V: TRBV20-1
J: TRBJ2-3
CDR3: CSARATASGRRGTDTQYF

V: TRBV7-9
J: TRBJ2-5
CDR3: CASSYASYQETQYF

V: TRBV7-2
J: TRBJ1-2
CDR3: CASSHRVTNYGYTF

V: TRBV5-1
J: TRBJ2-1
CDR3: CASSLGVSWEQFF

V: TRBV2
J: TRBJ2-5
CDR3: CATEGHQETQYF

V: TRBV11-2
J: TRBJ2-7
CDR3: CASSHYEQYF

V: TRBV28
J: TRBJ1-6
CDR3: CASRGQGNSPLHF

V: TRBV28
J: TRBJ2-7
CDR3: CASSWGTSGGERYF

V: TRBV7-8
J: TRBJ1-4
CDR3: CASSTGRRKGEKLFF

V: TRBV5-5
J: TRBJ1-3
CDR3: CASSRGGTGSRNTIYF

V: TRBV4-1
J: TRBJ2-1
CDR3: CASSGQSTVPYNEQFF

V: TRBV3-1
J: TRBJ1-1
CDR3: CASSQDASWAEAFF

V: TRBV28
J: TRBJ1-4
CDR3: CASSPFGMSRKLFF

V: TRBV12-3/TRBV12-4
J: TRBJ2-5
CDR3: CASSLSARERQETQYF

V: TRBV9
J: TRBJ2-5
CDR3: CASSPSGSLQETQYF

V: TRBV19
J: TRBJ2-1
CDR3: CASSGVSGNEQFF

V: TRBV2
J: TRBJ2-2
CDR3: CASSAYRGGTGELFF

V: TRBV7-9
J: TRBJ2-5
CDR3: CASSSLVKTGTRETQYF